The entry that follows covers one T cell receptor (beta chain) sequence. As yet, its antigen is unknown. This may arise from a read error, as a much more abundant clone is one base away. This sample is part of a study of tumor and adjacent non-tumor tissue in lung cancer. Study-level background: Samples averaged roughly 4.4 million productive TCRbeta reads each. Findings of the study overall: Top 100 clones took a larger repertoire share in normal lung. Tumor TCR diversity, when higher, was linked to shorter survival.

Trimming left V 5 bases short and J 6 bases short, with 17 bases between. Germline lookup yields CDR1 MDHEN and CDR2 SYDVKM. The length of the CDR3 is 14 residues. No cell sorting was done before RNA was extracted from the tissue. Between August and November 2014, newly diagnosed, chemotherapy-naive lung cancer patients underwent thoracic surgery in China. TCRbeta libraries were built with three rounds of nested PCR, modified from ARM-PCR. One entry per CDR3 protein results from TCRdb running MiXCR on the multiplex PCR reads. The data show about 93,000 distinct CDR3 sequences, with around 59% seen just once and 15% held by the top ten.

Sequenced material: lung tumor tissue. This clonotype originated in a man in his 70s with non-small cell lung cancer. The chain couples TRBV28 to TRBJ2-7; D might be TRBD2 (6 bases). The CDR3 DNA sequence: TGTGCCAGCAGTCGGCGGGGCGCGTCCCTCGAGCAGTACTTC. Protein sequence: CASSRRGASLEQYF.